A selection of T cell receptor beta chains follows, all from one sample in a study of T cell changes during pregnancy in multiple sclerosis. Measured with immunoSEQ multiplex PCR; TCRdb has only the in-frame clones, and not every one. The sample records over 90,000 clones, more than 85% being singletons. Sequencing used peripheral blood, obtained before pregnancy. The receptors derive from a female donor with multiple sclerosis, enrolled in a pregnancy study. Both conserved end residues are part of each CDR3. D genes are given only for firm matches. Part of the rows lack a size; the others show once, few, many or a class for expanded clones.

D: -
J: TRBJ1-5
size: -
V: TRBV7-2
CDR3: CASRFDAGVVQPQHF
DNA: TGTGCCAGCAGATTTGACGCGGGGGTGGTTCAGCCCCAGCATTTT

D: TRBD1
J: TRBJ1-2
size: -
V: TRBV5-1
CDR3: CASSDRGGSTYGYTF
DNA: TGCGCCAGCAGCGACAGGGGGGGGTCGACCTATGGCTACACCTTC

D: TRBD1
J: TRBJ2-2
size: -
V: TRBV5-5
CDR3: CATRAGGNTGELFF
DNA: TGTGCCACAAGAGCAGGGGGGAACACCGGGGAGCTGTTTTTT

D: -
J: TRBJ1-4
size: -
V: TRBV19
CDR3: CASSMEGKLFF
DNA: TGTGCCAGTAGTATGGAGGGCAAACTGTTTTTT

D: TRBD1
J: TRBJ1-2
size: -
V: TRBV4-3
CDR3: CASSQPGQFLYGYTF
DNA: TGCGCCAGCAGCCAGCCGGGACAGTTTCTCTATGGCTACACCTTC

D: -
J: TRBJ2-7
size: -
V: TRBV5-1
CDR3: CASSPLEFHEQYF
DNA: TGCGCCAGCAGCCCCCTAGAATTTCACGAGCAGTACTTC

D: -
J: TRBJ2-7
size: -
V: TRBV7-2
CDR3: CASSLVGGGPYEQYF
DNA: TGTGCCAGCAGCTTAGTAGGGGGGGGTCCCTACGAGCAGTACTTC

D: -
J: TRBJ2-5
size: -
V: TRBV19
CDR3: CASRMALQETQYF
DNA: TGTGCCAGTAGGATGGCCCTCCAAGAGACCCAGTACTTC

D: TRBD1
J: TRBJ2-2
size: -
V: TRBV5-1
CDR3: CASSPRTGGNSGELFF
DNA: TGCGCCAGCAGCCCCCGGACAGGGGGGAATTCCGGGGAGCTGTTTTTT

D: TRBD2
J: TRBJ2-7
size: -
V: TRBV5-3
CDR3: CARSSSLSGIRDEQYF
DNA: TGTGCCAGAAGCTCTTCTCTTAGCGGGATCAGGGACGAGCAGTACTTC

D: -
J: TRBJ1-3
size: -
V: TRBV5-1
CDR3: CASSYKTGISGNTIYF
DNA: TGCGCCAGCAGCTATAAAACAGGTATCTCTGGAAACACCATATATTTT

D: TRBD2
J: TRBJ2-7
size: -
V: TRBV27
CDR3: CASSSGASGSYEQYF
DNA: TGTGCCAGCAGTAGTGGCGCTAGCGGCTCCTACGAGCAGTACTTC

D: TRBD1
J: TRBJ2-7
size: few
V: TRBV10-2
CDR3: CASRHDRGSLERQYF
DNA: TGCGCCAGCAGACATGACAGGGGAAGTTTGGAACGGCAGTACTTC

D: -
J: TRBJ2-5
size: -
V: TRBV2
CDR3: CASSREPKETQYF
DNA: TGTGCCAGCAGTCGGGAGCCTAAAGAGACCCAGTACTTC

D: TRBD2
J: TRBJ2-1
size: -
V: TRBV5-1
CDR3: CASSVELAAYNEQFF
DNA: TGCGCCAGCAGCGTGGAACTAGCGGCGTACAATGAGCAGTTCTTC

D: TRBD1
J: TRBJ2-7
size: -
V: TRBV5-1
CDR3: CASSTGTGTYEQYF
DNA: TGCGCCAGCAGCACCGGGACAGGGACCTACGAGCAGTACTTC

D: TRBD1
J: TRBJ2-7
size: -
V: TRBV28
CDR3: CASSLMTGMGYEQYF
DNA: TGTGCCAGCAGTTTAATGACAGGGATGGGGTACGAGCAGTACTTC

D: -
J: TRBJ1-3
size: few
V: TRBV5-1
CDR3: CASSLDGASGNTIYF
DNA: TGCGCCAGCAGCTTGGATGGAGCCTCTGGAAACACCATATATTTT

D: TRBD1
J: TRBJ1-2
size: -
V: TRBV5-1
CDR3: CASSPLTGAGYTF
DNA: TGCGCCAGCAGCCCGCTGACAGGGGCGGGCTACACCTTC

D: -
J: TRBJ1-4
size: -
V: TRBV11-2
CDR3: CASSLSRATNEKLFF
DNA: TGTGCCAGCAGCTTATCGCGGGCAACTAATGAAAAACTGTTTTTT

D: -
J: TRBJ2-7
size: -
V: TRBV5-4
CDR3: CATSRGGRYEQYF
DNA: TGTGCCACCTCAAGGGGGGGGAGATACGAGCAGTACTTC

D: -
J: TRBJ1-3
size: -
V: TRBV10-3
CDR3: CAVRGGNTIYF
DNA: TGTGCCGTCCGCGGAGGAAACACCATATATTTT

D: TRBD2
J: TRBJ2-3
size: -
V: TRBV4-3
CDR3: CASSLGRTSTDTQYF
DNA: TGCGCCAGCAGCCTCGGGAGGACTAGCACAGATACGCAGTATTTT

D: -
J: TRBJ1-5
size: -
V: TRBV7-9
CDR3: CASSLVAATGNQPQHF
DNA: TGTGCCAGCAGCTTAGTGGCCGCCACAGGGAATCAGCCCCAGCATTTT

D: -
J: TRBJ1-2
size: -
V: TRBV19
CDR3: CASSTPSEGYGYTF
DNA: TGTGCCAGTAGTACGCCTTCCGAGGGTTATGGCTACACCTTC

D: TRBD2
J: TRBJ2-3
size: -
V: TRBV6-1
CDR3: CASSEMSGGTSTDTQYF
DNA: TGTGCCAGCAGTGAAATGAGCGGGGGAACTAGCACAGATACGCAGTATTTT

D: TRBD1
J: TRBJ1-5
size: -
V: TRBV5-5
CDR3: CASSFPGQDQPQHF
DNA: TGTGCCAGCAGCTTCCCGGGACAGGATCAGCCCCAGCATTTT

D: TRBD2
J: TRBJ2-1
size: -
V: TRBV7-9
CDR3: CASSAKGLAGANEQFF
DNA: TGTGCCAGCAGCGCCAAAGGACTAGCGGGAGCCAATGAGCAGTTCTTC

D: TRBD2
J: TRBJ2-1
size: -
V: TRBV29-1
CDR3: CSVEGPSGGEEQFF
DNA: TGCAGCGTTGAGGGGCCTAGCGGGGGGGAAGAGCAGTTCTTC

D: TRBD1
J: TRBJ2-1
size: -
V: TRBV7-9
CDR3: CASSRPTGTGPNEQFF
DNA: TGTGCCAGCAGCAGACCTACCGGGACAGGCCCCAATGAGCAGTTCTTC

D: -
J: TRBJ1-1
size: -
V: TRBV7-3
CDR3: CASSLTGSTINTEAFF
DNA: TGTGCCAGCAGCTTAACCGGCAGTACTATCAACACTGAAGCTTTCTTT

D: TRBD2
J: TRBJ2-7
size: -
V: TRBV11-2
CDR3: CASSLWGGSQDYEQYF
DNA: TGTGCCAGCAGCTTGTGGGGGGGGTCCCAAGACTACGAGCAGTACTTC

D: TRBD1
J: TRBJ1-2
size: -
V: TRBV27
CDR3: CASRNIGTGKLEGGYTF
DNA: TGTGCCAGCAGAAACATAGGGACAGGGAAGTTAGAAGGCGGCTACACCTTC

D: TRBD1
J: TRBJ2-1
size: -
V: TRBV11-3
CDR3: CASSLGGTDGNEQFF
DNA: TGTGCCAGCAGCTTAGGGGGGACAGACGGCAATGAGCAGTTCTTC

D: TRBD1
J: TRBJ2-7
size: once
V: TRBV27
CDR3: CASSLYYPTGGEQYF
DNA: TGTGCCAGCAGTTTATACTATCCGACAGGGGGCGAGCAGTACTTC

D: TRBD2
J: TRBJ2-5
size: once
V: TRBV7-9
CDR3: CASRWIAGAPGFETQYF
DNA: TGTGCCAGCAGATGGATAGCGGGTGCCCCTGGTTTCGAGACCCAGTACTTC

D: TRBD1
J: TRBJ2-5
size: -
V: TRBV4-3
CDR3: CASSQDLRGRETQYF
DNA: TGCGCCAGCAGCCAAGATTTGAGGGGGCGGGAGACCCAGTACTTC

D: -
J: TRBJ2-1
size: -
V: TRBV6-1
CDR3: CASSALVREQFF
DNA: TGTGCCAGCAGCGCCCTTGTCCGGGAGCAGTTCTTC

D: TRBD2
J: TRBJ2-5
size: -
V: TRBV10-3
CDR3: CAISVIAGGPGETQYF
DNA: TGTGCCATCAGTGTAATAGCGGGAGGGCCTGGGGAGACCCAGTACTTC

D: -
J: TRBJ2-2
size: -
V: TRBV29-1
CDR3: CSGWANTGELFF
DNA: TGCAGCGGGTGGGCTAACACCGGGGAGCTGTTTTTT

D: TRBD1
J: TRBJ1-1
size: -
V: TRBV28
CDR3: CASSTGGLTEAFF
DNA: TGTGCCAGCAGTACAGGGGGCCTCACTGAAGCTTTCTTT

D: TRBD1
J: TRBJ1-2
size: -
V: TRBV9
CDR3: CASSPTTGGGYGYTF
DNA: TGTGCCAGCAGCCCCACGACAGGGGGGGGCTATGGCTACACCTTC

D: TRBD1
J: TRBJ2-3
size: -
V: TRBV7-9
CDR3: CASSLTGGTDTQYF
DNA: TGTGCCAGCAGCCTGACAGGGGGCACAGATACGCAGTATTTT

D: -
J: TRBJ2-1
size: -
V: TRBV7-9
CDR3: CASSLRAGNEQFF
DNA: TGTGCCAGCAGCTTACGGGCGGGCAATGAGCAGTTCTTC

D: TRBD1
J: TRBJ1-5
size: -
V: TRBV6-1
CDR3: CASKEGQLNQPQHF
DNA: TGTGCCAGCAAGGAGGGACAGCTGAATCAGCCCCAGCATTTT

D: -
J: TRBJ1-2
size: -
V: TRBV9
CDR3: CASSVASDPGSYGYTF
DNA: TGTGCCAGCAGCGTAGCCTCTGATCCAGGGTCCTATGGCTACACCTTC

D: TRBD2
J: TRBJ2-3
size: once
V: TRBV19
CDR3: CASSLFLAGLDTQYF
DNA: TGTGCCAGTAGTTTATTTCTAGCGGGACTAGATACGCAGTATTTT

D: TRBD1
J: TRBJ1-1
size: -
V: TRBV9
CDR3: CASSIAGTGGTEAFF
DNA: TGTGCCAGCAGCATTGCCGGGACAGGGGGTACTGAAGCTTTCTTT

D: -
J: TRBJ2-2
size: -
V: TRBV28
CDR3: CASTQGGVPTGELFF
DNA: TGTGCCAGCACTCAGGGGGGAGTCCCCACCGGGGAGCTGTTTTTT

D: TRBD1
J: TRBJ1-1
size: -
V: TRBV19
CDR3: CASSIRGQGNTEAFF
DNA: TGTGCCAGTAGTATAAGGGGACAGGGGAACACTGAAGCTTTCTTT

D: TRBD1
J: TRBJ2-7
size: -
V: TRBV7-7
CDR3: CASSFFRDRGYEQYF
DNA: TGTGCCAGCAGCTTTTTCCGGGACAGAGGCTACGAGCAGTACTTC

D: -
J: TRBJ2-7
size: once
V: TRBV6-5
CDR3: CASIGRGGTSYEQYF
DNA: TGTGCCAGCATAGGGAGGGGGGGTACCTCCTACGAGCAGTACTTC

D: -
J: TRBJ1-5
size: -
V: TRBV9
CDR3: CASSVGGRDQPQHF
DNA: TGTGCCAGCAGCGTGGGGGGTAGGGACCAGCCCCAGCATTTT

D: -
J: TRBJ1-1
size: -
V: TRBV7-9
CDR3: CASSKLDTEAFF
DNA: TGTGCCAGCTCTAAACTTGACACTGAAGCTTTCTTT